Listed below are T cell receptor beta chains from one sample, sequenced in a study of blood T cell repertoires in COVID-19. Here immunoSEQ multiplex PCR was the method, and the copy in TCRdb shows in-frame clones only, minus some. The table includes about 250,000 clones, roughly 80% detected once. The sample taken for sequencing was peripheral blood. These receptors were taken from a woman of 80 years or more with acute or convalescent COVID-19. Each CDR3 is given with its conserved first and last residue. The order of the fields is V gene, J gene, D gene, clone size, CDR3 protein, CDR3 DNA. A D gene is named only where the DNA matches it firmly. The size field is filled for only some rows; it gives once, few, many or a size class.

>TRBV6-1|TRBJ1-2|.|.
CASSEALGDRTGYGYTF
TGTGCCAGCAGTGAAGCGCTTGGAGACAGGACGGGCTATGGCTACACCTTC
>TRBV9|TRBJ2-7|TRBD2|.
CASSFGLAGRYEQYF
TGTGCCAGCAGCTTTGGACTAGCGGGGCGTTACGAGCAGTACTTC
>TRBV5-6|TRBJ1-1|TRBD1|.
CASSVDRGIMVHTEAFF
TGTGCCAGCAGCGTGGACAGGGGAATAATGGTACACACTGAAGCTTTCTTT
>TRBV5-8|TRBJ2-1|TRBD1|few
CASSIGQGRNEQFF
TGTGCCAGCAGCATAGGACAGGGGAGAAATGAGCAGTTCTTC
>TRBV7-9|TRBJ2-2|TRBD2|.
CASSRSGTGELFF
TGTGCCAGCAGCCGTAGCGGGACCGGGGAGCTGTTTTTT
>TRBV4-2|TRBJ2-7|TRBD2|.
CASSQDDAGGLLGQYF
TGTGCCAGCAGCCAAGACGACGCGGGAGGGCTGTTGGGGCAGTACTTC
>TRBV7-9|TRBJ1-1|.|.
CASSLGPTGWVFF
TGTGCCAGCAGCCTCGGACCCACAGGGTGGGTTTTCTTT
>TRBV7-3|TRBJ2-3|TRBD2|once
CASSPLGLAGGTDTQYF
TGTGCCAGCAGCCCCCTGGGACTAGCGGGAGGAACAGATACGCAGTATTTT
>TRBV2|TRBJ2-5|TRBD1|.
CASSRDRGPQETQYF
TGTGCCAGCAGTCGGGACAGGGGTCCCCAAGAGACCCAGTACTTC
>TRBV5-4|TRBJ2-5|TRBD1|.
CASSSQQGARETQYF
TGTGCCAGCAGCTCCCAACAGGGGGCTCGAGAGACCCAGTACTTC
>TRBV7-9|TRBJ2-2|TRBD2|.
CASSQRLAGVGELFF
TGTGCCAGCAGCCAGAGACTAGCGGGAGTCGGGGAGCTGTTTTTT
>TRBV7-6|TRBJ1-1|.|.
CASSPQGLGTEAFF
TGTGCCAGCAGCCCCCAGGGGCTGGGGACTGAAGCTTTCTTT
>TRBV19|TRBJ1-5|.|.
CASSLNPPVSQHF
TGTGCCAGTAGCCTGAACCCACCGGTGTCCCAGCATTTT
>TRBV3-1/TRBV3-2|TRBJ1-4|TRBD1|.
CASSHSTGPEKLFF
TGTGCCAGCAGCCATTCGACAGGGCCTGAAAAACTGTTTTTT
>TRBV5-1|TRBJ2-5|.|.
CASSLVSREEETQYF
TGCGCCAGCAGCTTGGTTTCCAGGGAGGAAGAGACCCAGTACTTC
>TRBV12-5|TRBJ1-1|.|.
CASGPVRMNTEAFF
TGTGCTAGTGGACCCGTTAGAATGAACACTGAAGCTTTCTTT
>TRBV2|TRBJ1-1|.|.
CASNRDTPGVNTEAFF
TGTGCCAGCAACCGGGACACTCCCGGTGTGAACACTGAAGCTTTCTTT
>TRBV6-5|TRBJ1-4|TRBD1|once
CASSSYQGAANEKLFF
TGTGCCAGCAGTTCGTACCAGGGGGCGGCTAATGAAAAACTGTTTTTT
>TRBV23-1|TRBJ1-2|.|.
CASSQSGRERLESYGYTF
TGCGCCAGCAGTCAATCTGGCCGGGAACGACTGGAATCCTATGGCTACACCTTC
>TRBV25-1|TRBJ1-3|TRBD1|.
CASSVPGQESGNTIYF
TGTGCCAGCAGTGTCCCGGGACAGGAGTCTGGAAACACCATATATTTT
>TRBV19|TRBJ2-7|TRBD2|.
CASSPRGAGVSEEQYF
TGTGCCAGTAGTCCTCGTGGGGCGGGGGTCTCGGAGGAGCAGTACTTC
>TRBV7-2|TRBJ2-1|TRBD2|.
CASSLGGLAGGEQFF
TGTGCCAGCAGCTTAGGAGGACTAGCGGGGGGGGAACAGTTCTTC
>TRBV7-9|TRBJ2-3|TRBD2|once
CASSLLSGSSDTQYF
TGTGCCAGCAGCTTGTTAAGCGGGAGTTCAGATACGCAGTATTTT
>TRBV18|TRBJ2-1|TRBD1|.
CASSPPSTGVHYNEQFF
TGTGCCAGCTCACCCCCCTCAACAGGGGTCCACTACAATGAGCAGTTCTTC
>TRBV11-2|TRBJ2-5|TRBD2|once
CASSLVSGLAGGQETQYF
TGTGCCAGCAGCTTAGTTTCGGGACTAGCGGGAGGCCAAGAGACCCAGTACTTC
>TRBV21-1|TRBJ2-2|.|.
CASSKNVRGQINTGELFF
TGTGCCAGCAGCAAAAATGTGAGGGGACAGATTAACACCGGGGAGCTGTTTTTT
>TRBV12-3/TRBV12-4|TRBJ2-2|.|.
CASTLRRTGELFF
TGTGCCAGCACCCTACGGCGGACCGGGGAGCTGTTTTTT
>TRBV5-6|TRBJ1-5|TRBD1|.
CASSLGTGGNSNQPQHF
TGTGCCAGCAGCTTGGGGACAGGGGGAAATAGCAATCAGCCCCAGCATTTT
>TRBV19|TRBJ1-2|TRBD1|.
CASTFTVTGDYGYTF
TGTGCCAGTACCTTTACGGTTACAGGGGACTATGGCTACACCTTC
>TRBV11-2|TRBJ2-1|.|few
CASNPAGGPYSEQFF
TGTGCCAGCAACCCCGCCGGGGGGCCCTACAGTGAGCAGTTCTTC
>TRBV5-1|TRBJ1-1|TRBD1|few
CASRQGASTEAFF
TGCGCCAGCAGACAGGGGGCGAGCACTGAAGCTTTCTTT
>TRBV19|TRBJ1-5|.|.
CASRDSTYSNQPQHF
TGTGCCAGTAGGGACAGCACTTATAGCAATCAGCCCCAGCATTTT
>TRBV5-1|TRBJ2-1|TRBD2|.
CASRPSGTSGSDEQFF
TGCGCCAGCAGACCATCCGGGACTAGCGGGAGTGATGAGCAGTTCTTC
>TRBV10-3|TRBJ1-3|TRBD1|.
CAISEPDRVQSGNTIYF
TGTGCCATCAGTGAGCCGGACAGGGTTCAATCTGGAAACACCATATATTTT
>TRBV3-1/TRBV3-2|TRBJ2-7|TRBD2|.
CASSPRLSGGAYEQYF
TGTGCCAGCAGCCCCCGGCTAAGCGGGGGGGCCTACGAGCAGTACTTC
>TRBV6-5|TRBJ1-5|.|few
CASSPDSRNQPQHF
TGTGCCAGCAGTCCGGACAGTCGCAATCAGCCCCAGCATTTT
>TRBV28|TRBJ2-7|TRBD1|.
CASSSPRDRPYEQYF
TGTGCCAGCAGTTCCCCTAGGGACAGACCCTACGAGCAGTACTTC
>TRBV5-6|TRBJ2-1|TRBD2|.
CASSPRTSLPYNEQFF
TGTGCCAGCAGCCCACGGACTAGCCTCCCCTACAATGAGCAGTTCTTC
>TRBV7-9|TRBJ1-6|TRBD1|.
CASSPGTGNNSPLHF
TGTGCCAGCAGCCCCGGGACAGGGAATAATTCACCCCTCCACTTT
>TRBV6-5|TRBJ1-5|.|.
CASSYARDSNQPQHF
TGTGCCAGCAGTTATGCCAGGGATAGCAATCAGCCCCAGCATTTT
>TRBV4-2|TRBJ1-5|.|.
CASSLEDTYSNQPQHF
TGTGCCAGCAGCTTAGAGGACACATATAGCAATCAGCCCCAGCATTTT
>TRBV5-1|TRBJ2-2|.|.
CASSLAVGAGELFF
TGCGCCAGCAGCTTGGCCGTCGGTGCGGGGGAGCTGTTTTTT
>TRBV19|TRBJ1-5|.|.
CASSSTGRQPQHF
TGTGCCAGTAGCTCAACAGGGAGACAGCCCCAGCATTTT